This entry is about one T cell receptor (beta chain). What it binds is unknown. The entry originates in a study of Ad26.COV2.S vaccination and SARS-CoV-2 variants. Study-wide findings and caveats: Responses of T cells in total may have been underestimated by the TCR breadth and depth analyses. Relative to placebo recipients, vaccine recipients exhibited elevated spike-specific TCR breadth.

Here immunoSEQ multiplex PCR was the method, and the copy in TCRdb shows in-frame clones only, minus some. The sample contains fewer than 800,000 clones, 70% to 90% of which appear only once. Germline loops: CDR1 SGHRS, CDR2 YFSETQ. This CDR3 has 15 amino acids. The V and J ends lost 3 bases and 5 bases respectively, with 17 bases between them. Treatment given: roughly 20 received Ad26.COV2.S at low or high dose, single or two shots; several received placebo; per-sample allocation not given. Samples came from day 63 after the first vaccine or placebo injection. This specimen consisted of peripheral blood, obtained in a trial of Ad26.COV2.S vaccine versus placebo. The gene calls are TRBV5-1 and TRBJ2-5; D may be TRBD1 (5 bases). The receptor comes from a person between 18 and 65 years old who received the Ad26.COV2.S COVID-19 vaccine or a placebo. Written as DNA, the CDR3 is TGCGCCAGCAGCTACCCGACAGTCCGAGCCGAGACCCAGTACTTC. Encoded protein: CASSYPTVRAETQYF.